The subject of this entry is one T cell receptor (beta chain). Its specificity is unknown. The authors ran the assay at deep level. The table came from immunoSEQ multiplex PCR; TCRdb's copy has only in-frame clones and leaves some out. The data contain about 380,000 clones, roughly 96% of them singletons. This sample is part of a study of shared clonotypes between healthy human individuals. Germline V gene data show CDR1 as MNHEY and CDR2 as SVGAGI. This CDR3 has 15 residues. The trim removed 2 bases at V and 1 base at J, leaving 3 bases unmatched. Findings and limits, study-wide: The study generally estimated greater richness for naive than memory subsets.

Combining CD45RO+ cells with CCR7-negative CD45RA+ TemRA cells gave CD8 memory. What was sequenced was memory CD8+ T cells sorted from blood. Subset denoted: CD45RO+ cells pooled with CCR7-negative TemRA cells. The chain is built from TRBV6-5 and TRBJ2-3; 7 bases align to TRBD2. The sequence came from a man aged 25-45 years in good health. The DNA for the CDR3 is TGTGCCAGCAGTTACGGGGAGGGCCGCACAGATACGCAGTATTTT. This sequence encodes CASSYGEGRTDTQYF.